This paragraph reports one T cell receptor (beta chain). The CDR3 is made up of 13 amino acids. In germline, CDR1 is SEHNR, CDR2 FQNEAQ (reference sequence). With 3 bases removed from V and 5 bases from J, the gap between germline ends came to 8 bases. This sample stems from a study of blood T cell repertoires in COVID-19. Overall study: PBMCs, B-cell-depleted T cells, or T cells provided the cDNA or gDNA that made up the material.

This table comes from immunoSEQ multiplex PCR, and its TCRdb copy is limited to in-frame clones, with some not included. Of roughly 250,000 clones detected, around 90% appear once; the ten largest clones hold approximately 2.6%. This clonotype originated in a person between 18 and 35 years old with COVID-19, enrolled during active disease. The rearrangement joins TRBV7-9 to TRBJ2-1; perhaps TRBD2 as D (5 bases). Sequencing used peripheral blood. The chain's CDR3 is CASSFGNNNEQFF. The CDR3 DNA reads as TGTGCCAGCAGCTTCGGGAATAACAATGAGCAGTTCTTC. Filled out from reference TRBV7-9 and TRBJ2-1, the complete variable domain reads DTGVSQNPRHKITKRGQNVTFRCDPISEHNRLYWYRQTLGQGPEFLTYFQNEAQLEKSRLLSDRFSAERPKGSFSTLEIQRTEQGDSAMYLCASSFGNNNEQFFGPGTRLTVL.